Listed below are T cell receptor beta chains from one sample, sequenced in a study of cytomegalovirus exposure and HLA in healthy donors. Sequencing was performed with immunoSEQ multiplex PCR; in TCRdb, only in-frame clones are kept and a portion is missing. The table shows about 81,000 clones, with about three quarters occurring only once. Sequencing was performed on PBMCs. These receptors came from a man aged 45 to 65 in good health and CMV-seropositive. Each CDR3 is given with its conserved first and last residue. A D gene is named only where the DNA matches it firmly. Clone size, where shown, is once, few, many, or a class for clones that have expanded.

D,J,length,size,V,DNA,CDR3
NA,TRBJ2-2,14,NA,TRBV10-3,TGTGCCATCAGTGAGACAAGAACCACCGGGGAGCTGTTTTTT,CAISETRTTGELFF
NA,TRBJ2-6,17,NA,TRBV29-1,TGCAGCGTTGATAATTTGGAAAGGGGTTCTGGGGCCAACGTCCTGACTTTC,CSVDNLERGSGANVLTF
TRBD2,TRBJ2-1,18,NA,TRBV19,TGTGCCAGTAGTATAGGGCACGGACTAGCGGGCGCCTACAATGAGCAGTTCTTC,CASSIGHGLAGAYNEQFF
TRBD1,TRBJ2-7,14,NA,TRBV18,TGTGCCAGCTCCTCGCAGGGACAGGGGGTTGAGCAGTACTTC,CASSSQGQGVEQYF
NA,TRBJ2-7,14,NA,TRBV5-8,TGTGCCAGCAGGCTATCGGGAAGCGCCTACGAGCAGTACTTC,CASRLSGSAYEQYF
TRBD1,TRBJ1-1,14,NA,TRBV7-9,TGTGCCAGCAGCCAACAGGGGATGAACACTGAAGCTTTCTTT,CASSQQGMNTEAFF
NA,TRBJ1-4,16,NA,TRBV30,TGTGCCTGGAGTGTCCCTAAGATACAGGGTTTCGAAAAACTGTTTTTT,CAWSVPKIQGFEKLFF
TRBD2,TRBJ2-1,15,NA,TRBV7-2,TGTGCCAGCAGCCCGGGCGGGAGGCTCTACAATGAGCAGTTCTTC,CASSPGGRLYNEQFF
NA,TRBJ2-6,13,NA,TRBV9,TGTGCCAGCAGTTACTCTGGGGCCAACGGCCTGACTTTC,CASSYSGANGLTF
NA,TRBJ2-7,11,NA,TRBV20-1,TGCAGTGTCGAGGGAGTTCCCGGGCAGTACTTC,CSVEGVPGQYF
NA,TRBJ2-7,14,few,TRBV5-1,TGCGCCAGCAGCTTGGTCGGGAGCAACTACGAGCAGTACTTC,CASSLVGSNYEQYF
NA,TRBJ1-2,15,NA,TRBV15,TGTGCCACCAGTCCCGGGGGATGGATTAACTATGGCTACACCTTC,CATSPGGWINYGYTF
NA,TRBJ1-5,15,NA,TRBV25-1,TGTGCCAGCAGTGCCGAGACAACAAGCAATCAGCCCCAGCATTTT,CASSAETTSNQPQHF
TRBD1,TRBJ1-2,15,few,TRBV10-3,TGTGCCAGCAGTGAAACAGGGGAAAACGACTATGGCTACACCTTC,CASSETGENDYGYTF
NA,TRBJ1-3,15,NA,TRBV9,TGTGCCAGCAGCGACTTAGTCAACAGTGGAAACACCATATATTTT,CASSDLVNSGNTIYF
NA,TRBJ1-1,14,NA,TRBV14,TGTGCCAGCAGCCAAGTTGGCCAGGGCACTGAAGCTTTCTTT,CASSQVGQGTEAFF
TRBD1,TRBJ2-1,15,NA,TRBV7-3,TGTGCCAGCAGTTTGAGACAGGGAATTTACAATGAGCAGTTCTTC,CASSLRQGIYNEQFF
NA,TRBJ1-2,14,NA,TRBV7-2,TGTGCCAGCAGCTTAGTGGGGAGTAACTATGGCTACACCTTC,CASSLVGSNYGYTF
TRBD1,TRBJ1-1,13,NA,TRBV19,TGTGCCAGTAGACCACAGGGGAGCACTGAAGCTTTCTTT,CASRPQGSTEAFF
NA,TRBJ2-7,15,once,TRBV10-2,TGCGCCAGCAGTGAAGGGGCCATAGGGAATCACGAGCAGTACTTC,CASSEGAIGNHEQYF
TRBD2,TRBJ2-1,12,once,TRBV4-3,TGCGCCAGCAGCCGGACTAGCGGCGAGCAGTTCTTC,CASSRTSGEQFF
NA,TRBJ1-3,14,NA,TRBV7-6,TGTGCCAGCAGCCCCTTTGAGACTGGAAACACCATATATTTT,CASSPFETGNTIYF
NA,TRBJ1-5,12,NA,TRBV6-5,TGTGCCAGCAGTTCAGGGAATCAGCCCCAGCATTTT,CASSSGNQPQHF
NA,TRBJ2-2,14,NA,TRBV7-2,TGTGCCAGCAGCGCCCAGGGTTGCACCGGGGAGCTGTTTTTT,CASSAQGCTGELFF
NA,TRBJ2-7,15,NA,TRBV9,TGTGCCAGCAGCGTAGTGGAGACTAGAGGAAACGAGCAGTACTTC,CASSVVETRGNEQYF
TRBD1,TRBJ2-1,15,NA,TRBV6-6,TGTGCCAGCAGCAGCGGACAGGTATTCTACAATGAGCAGTTCTTC,CASSSGQVFYNEQFF
NA,TRBJ1-2,14,few,TRBV18,TGTGCCAGCTCGCGGAGTTCAGCTAACTATGGCTACACCTTC,CASSRSSANYGYTF
NA,TRBJ2-5,16,NA,TRBV14,TGTGCCAGCAGCCCCAGACAGGGAGGCCTGGAGGAGACCCAGTACTTC,CASSPRQGGLEETQYF
NA,TRBJ2-6,19,NA,TRBV21-1,TGTGCCAGCAGCCCCCGTAGGGAACCCGGTGCCTCTGGGGCCAACGGCCTGACTTTC,CASSPRREPGASGANGLTF
NA,TRBJ2-5,14,few,TRBV7-2,TGTGCCAGCAGCTTTACAGGTAGAGAAGAGACCCAGTACTTC,CASSFTGREETQYF
NA,TRBJ1-2,15,NA,TRBV13,TGTGCCAGCAGCCTCTTTTGGACACCAACTGGGGGCTACACCTTC,CASSLFWTPTGGYTF
TRBD2,TRBJ2-1,13,NA,TRBV6-5,TGTGCCAGCCAAGCGGGAGGGCGGAATGAGCAGTTCTTC,CASQAGGRNEQFF
NA,TRBJ2-5,15,NA,TRBV5-1,TGCGCCAGCAGCTTGTGGGGGCCCGGCCAAGAGACCCAGTACTTC,CASSLWGPGQETQYF
NA,TRBJ2-2,15,NA,TRBV4-2,TGTGCCAGCAGCCAAGAGCTAGCGACGACCGGGGAGCTGTTTTTT,CASSQELATTGELFF
NA,TRBJ1-1,13,once,TRBV7-3,TGTGCCAGCAGCTTAAATGCGGGCACTGAAGCTTTCTTT,CASSLNAGTEAFF
NA,TRBJ1-2,15,NA,TRBV11-2,TGTGCCACCCGACCCCCTTTTCGGGTTAACTATGGCTACACCTTC,CATRPPFRVNYGYTF
TRBD1,TRBJ2-7,14,NA,TRBV29-1,TGCAGCGCTTCCGGGACAGGGCTTCGGCACGAGCAGTACTTC,CSASGTGLRHEQYF
NA,TRBJ1-1,17,NA,TRBV15,TGTGCCACCAGCAGCGGACCCCGAAACGCCAGGGTCTCTGAAGCTTTCTTT,CATSSGPRNARVSEAFF
NA,TRBJ2-1,16,NA,TRBV18,TGTGCCAGCTCACCACAGGTCGGGAGTGCCCACAATGAGCAGTTCTTC,CASSPQVGSAHNEQFF
NA,TRBJ2-6,17,NA,TRBV27,TGTGCCAGCAGTTCCGACAGTTATAGCTCTGGGGCCAACGTCCTGACTTTC,CASSSDSYSSGANVLTF
NA,TRBJ1-2,14,NA,TRBV14,TGTGCCAGCAGCCAATCGACGGGAAACTATGGCTACACCTTC,CASSQSTGNYGYTF
TRBD1,TRBJ1-5,16,NA,TRBV5-8,TGTGCCAGCAGCTTGGGGGGACAGGGGAGAGATCAGCCCCAGCATTTT,CASSLGGQGRDQPQHF
NA,TRBJ2-7,13,NA,TRBV18,TGTGCCAGCTCCGGGGGGCGGGCCTACGAGCAGTACTTC,CASSGGRAYEQYF
NA,TRBJ1-1,13,few,TRBV25-1,TGTGCCAGCAGTGAAGAAGGGCCGGGGGAAGCTTTCTTT,CASSEEGPGEAFF